This T cell receptor beta chain is from a study of monozygotic twins with inflammatory bowel disease. Concerning this clonotype itself: Its antigen is currently unknown.

Broader study findings: For repertoire similarity, concordant twins did not differ from discordant twins, possibly because power was limited.

The TCR libraries each used total RNA (approximately 3,300 ng per library). Template switching was used to attach UMIs, which incorporated a 6-nucleotide sample barcode. TCRdb re-called the 5' RACE reads and shows each CDR3 protein once, DNA omitted. This sample's table has 190,000 or so distinct CDR3 sequences. The germline V gene encodes CDR1 MNHEY and CDR2 SVGAGI. This CDR3 is built from 15 residues. The receptor was isolated from a human donor with ulcerative colitis or Crohn's disease, or a healthy co-twin of an affected twin (not recorded which). The sample taken for sequencing was blood. The J gene is TRBJ1-6, the V gene TRBV6-5; TCRdb proposes TRBD1, but this gene call is untestable without DNA. This CDR3 is CASSYWQGADSPLHF.